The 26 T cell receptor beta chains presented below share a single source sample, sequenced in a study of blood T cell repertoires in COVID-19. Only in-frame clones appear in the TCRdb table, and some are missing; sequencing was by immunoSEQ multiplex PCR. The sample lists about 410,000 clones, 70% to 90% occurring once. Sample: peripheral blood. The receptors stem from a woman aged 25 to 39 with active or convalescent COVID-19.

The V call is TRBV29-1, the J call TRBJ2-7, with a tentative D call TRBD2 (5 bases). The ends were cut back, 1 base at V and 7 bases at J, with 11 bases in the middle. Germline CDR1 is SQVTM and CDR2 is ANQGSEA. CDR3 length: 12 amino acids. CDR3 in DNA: TGCAGCGTTGAAGCTCGAGGGCGGGAGCAGTACTTC. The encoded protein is CSVEARGREQYF.

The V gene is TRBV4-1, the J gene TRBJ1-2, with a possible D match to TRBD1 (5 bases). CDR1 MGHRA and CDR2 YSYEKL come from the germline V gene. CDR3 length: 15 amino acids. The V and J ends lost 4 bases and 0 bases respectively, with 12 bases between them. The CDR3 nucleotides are TGCGCCAGCAGCCTTCCCAGGGCCGCTAACTATGGCTACACCTTC. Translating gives CASSLPRAANYGYTF.

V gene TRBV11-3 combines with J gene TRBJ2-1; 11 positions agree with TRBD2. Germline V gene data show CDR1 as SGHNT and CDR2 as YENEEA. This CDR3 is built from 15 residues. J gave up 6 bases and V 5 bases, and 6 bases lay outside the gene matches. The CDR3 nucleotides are TGTGCCAGCAGCCCAGTACTAGCGGGAGCCAATGAGCAGTTCTTC. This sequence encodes CASSPVLAGANEQFF.

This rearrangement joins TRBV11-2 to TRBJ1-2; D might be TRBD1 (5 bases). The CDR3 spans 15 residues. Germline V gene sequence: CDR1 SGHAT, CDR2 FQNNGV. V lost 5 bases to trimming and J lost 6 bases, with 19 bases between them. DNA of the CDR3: TGTGCCAGCAGCCGACATGGGGGGAGGGCGGATGGCTACACCTTC. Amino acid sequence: CASSRHGGRADGYTF.

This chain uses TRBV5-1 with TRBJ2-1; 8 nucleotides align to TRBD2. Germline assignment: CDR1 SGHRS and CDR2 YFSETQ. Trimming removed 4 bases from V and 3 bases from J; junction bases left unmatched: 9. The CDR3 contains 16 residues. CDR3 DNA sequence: TGCGCCAGCAGCCCTACCTTAGCGGGACACTACAATGAGCAGTTCTTC. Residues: CASSPTLAGHYNEQFF.

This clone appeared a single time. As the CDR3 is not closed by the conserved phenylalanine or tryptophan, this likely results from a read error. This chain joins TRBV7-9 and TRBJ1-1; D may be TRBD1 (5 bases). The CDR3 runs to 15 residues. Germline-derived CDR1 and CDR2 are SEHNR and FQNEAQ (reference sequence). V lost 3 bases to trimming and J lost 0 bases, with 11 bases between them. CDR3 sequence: CASSFGGSMNTEAFL. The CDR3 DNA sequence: TGTGCCAGCAGCTTCGGGGGGTCCATGAACACTGAAGCTTTCCTT.

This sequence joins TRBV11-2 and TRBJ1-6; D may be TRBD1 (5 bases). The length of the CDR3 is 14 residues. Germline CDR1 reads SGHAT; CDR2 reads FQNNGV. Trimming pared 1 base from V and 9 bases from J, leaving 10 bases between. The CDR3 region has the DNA TGTGCCAGCAGCTTAGCAGGGAAGGGTTCACCCCTCCACTTT. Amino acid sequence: CASSLAGKGSPLHF.

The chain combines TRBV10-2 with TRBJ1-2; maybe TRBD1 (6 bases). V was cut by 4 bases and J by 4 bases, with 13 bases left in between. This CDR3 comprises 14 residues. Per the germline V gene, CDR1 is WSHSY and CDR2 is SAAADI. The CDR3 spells CASSGAGVAYGYTF. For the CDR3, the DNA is TGCGCCAGCAGTGGGGCAGGGGTTGCCTATGGCTACACCTTC.

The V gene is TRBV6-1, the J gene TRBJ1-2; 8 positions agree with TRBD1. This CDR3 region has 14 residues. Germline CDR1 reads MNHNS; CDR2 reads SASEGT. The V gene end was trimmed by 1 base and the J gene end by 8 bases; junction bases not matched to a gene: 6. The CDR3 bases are TGTGCCAGCAGTGAAGGGACAGGGTTGCGGGGCTACACCTTC. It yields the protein CASSEGTGLRGYTF.

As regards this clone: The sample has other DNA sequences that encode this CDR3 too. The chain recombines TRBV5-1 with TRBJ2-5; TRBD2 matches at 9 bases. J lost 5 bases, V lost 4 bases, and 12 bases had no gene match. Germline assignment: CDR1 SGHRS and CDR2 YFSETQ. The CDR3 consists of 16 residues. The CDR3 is CASSPEGAGGSETQYF. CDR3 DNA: TGCGCCAGCAGCCCGGAGGGGGCGGGAGGGTCGGAGACCCAGTACTTC.

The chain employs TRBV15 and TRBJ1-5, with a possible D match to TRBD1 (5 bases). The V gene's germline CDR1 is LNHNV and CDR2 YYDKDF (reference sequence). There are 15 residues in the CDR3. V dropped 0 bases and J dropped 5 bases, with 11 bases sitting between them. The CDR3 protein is CATSRDGAGDQPQHF. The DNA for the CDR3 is TGTGCCACCAGCAGAGATGGTGCGGGGGATCAGCCCCAGCATTTT.

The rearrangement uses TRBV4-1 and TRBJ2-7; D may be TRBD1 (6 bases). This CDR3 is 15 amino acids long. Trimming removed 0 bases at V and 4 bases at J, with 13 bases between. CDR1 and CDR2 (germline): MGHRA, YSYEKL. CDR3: CASSQELGALYEQYF. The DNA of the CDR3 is TGCGCCAGCAGCCAAGAACTGGGGGCCCTTTACGAGCAGTACTTC.

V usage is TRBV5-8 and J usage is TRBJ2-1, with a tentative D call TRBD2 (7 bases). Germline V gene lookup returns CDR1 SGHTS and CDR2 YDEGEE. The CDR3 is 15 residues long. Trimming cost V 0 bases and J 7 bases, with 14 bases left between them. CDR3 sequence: CASSLAGGRENEQFF. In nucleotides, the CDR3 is TGTGCCAGCAGCTTGGCCGGGGGGCGGGAGAATGAGCAGTTCTTC.

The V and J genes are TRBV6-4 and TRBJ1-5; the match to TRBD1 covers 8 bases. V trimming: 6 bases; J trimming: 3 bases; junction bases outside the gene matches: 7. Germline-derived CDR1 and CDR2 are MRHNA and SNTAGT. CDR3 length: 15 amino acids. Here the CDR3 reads CASSLQGGNNQPQHF. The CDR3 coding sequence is TGTGCCAGCAGCTTACAGGGGGGGAACAATCAGCCCCAGCATTTT.

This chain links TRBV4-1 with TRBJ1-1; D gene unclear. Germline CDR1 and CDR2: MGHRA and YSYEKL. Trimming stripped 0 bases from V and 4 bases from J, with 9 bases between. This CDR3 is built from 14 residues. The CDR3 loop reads CASSQDRGITEAFF. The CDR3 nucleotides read TGCGCCAGCAGCCAAGACCGAGGGATCACTGAAGCTTTCTTT.

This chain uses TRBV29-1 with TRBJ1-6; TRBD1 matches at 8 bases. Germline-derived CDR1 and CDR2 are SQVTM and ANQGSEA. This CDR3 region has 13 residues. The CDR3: CNGTGRLNSPLHF. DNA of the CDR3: TGCAACGGGACAGGTAGGCTTAATTCACCCCTCCACTTT.

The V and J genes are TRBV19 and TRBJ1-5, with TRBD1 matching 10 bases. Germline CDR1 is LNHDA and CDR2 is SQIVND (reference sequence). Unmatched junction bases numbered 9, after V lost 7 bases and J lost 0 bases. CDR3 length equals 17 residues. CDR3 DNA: TGTGCCAGTACTCGGGACAGGGGATCTTATAGCAATCAGCCCCAGCATTTT. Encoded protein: CASTRDRGSYSNQPQHF.

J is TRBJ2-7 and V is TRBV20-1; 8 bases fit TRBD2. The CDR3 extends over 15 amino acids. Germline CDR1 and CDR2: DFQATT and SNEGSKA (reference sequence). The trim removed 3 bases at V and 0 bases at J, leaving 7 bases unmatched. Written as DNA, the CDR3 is TGCAGTGCTAGTGGAAAAGCGGGGGTCTCCTACGAGCAGTACTTC. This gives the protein CSASGKAGVSYEQYF.

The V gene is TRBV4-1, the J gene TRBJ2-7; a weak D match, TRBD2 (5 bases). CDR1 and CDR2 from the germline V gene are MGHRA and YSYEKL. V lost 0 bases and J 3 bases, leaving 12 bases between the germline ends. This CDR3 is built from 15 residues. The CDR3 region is CASSQEFGGHYEQYF. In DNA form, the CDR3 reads TGCGCCAGCAGCCAAGAATTCGGAGGCCACTACGAGCAGTACTTC.

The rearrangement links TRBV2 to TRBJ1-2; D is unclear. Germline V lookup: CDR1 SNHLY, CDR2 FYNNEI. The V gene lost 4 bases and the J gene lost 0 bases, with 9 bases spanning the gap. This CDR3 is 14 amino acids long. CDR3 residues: CASSGTGSNYGYTF. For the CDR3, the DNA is TGTGCCAGCAGTGGGACGGGATCTAACTATGGCTACACCTTC.

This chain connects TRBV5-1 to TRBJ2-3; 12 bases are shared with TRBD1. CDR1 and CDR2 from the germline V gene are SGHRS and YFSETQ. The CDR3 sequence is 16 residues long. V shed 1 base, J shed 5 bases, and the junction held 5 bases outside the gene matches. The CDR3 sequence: CASSLPGQGARDTQYF. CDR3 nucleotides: TGCGCCAGCAGCTTGCCGGGACAGGGGGCGAGAGATACGCAGTATTTT.

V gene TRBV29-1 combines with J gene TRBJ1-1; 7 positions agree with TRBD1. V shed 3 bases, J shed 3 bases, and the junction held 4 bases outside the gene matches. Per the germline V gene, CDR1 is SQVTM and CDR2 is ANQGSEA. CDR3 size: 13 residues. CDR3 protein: CSVEGQRYTEAFF. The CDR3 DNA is TGCAGCGTTGAGGGACAGCGATACACTGAAGCTTTCTTT.

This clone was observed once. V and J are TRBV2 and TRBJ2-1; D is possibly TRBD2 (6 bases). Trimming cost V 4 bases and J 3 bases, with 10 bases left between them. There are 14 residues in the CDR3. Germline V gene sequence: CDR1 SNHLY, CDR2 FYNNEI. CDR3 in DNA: TGTGCCAGCAGTGGGGGACTGGTCTACAATGAGCAGTTCTTC. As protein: CASSGGLVYNEQFF.

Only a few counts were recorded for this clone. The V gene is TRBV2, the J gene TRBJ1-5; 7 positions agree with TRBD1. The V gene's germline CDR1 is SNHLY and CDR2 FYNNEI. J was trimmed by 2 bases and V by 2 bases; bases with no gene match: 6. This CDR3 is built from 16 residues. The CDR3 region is CASSEQQGQGNQPQHF. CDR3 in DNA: TGTGCCAGCAGTGAACAACAGGGGCAAGGCAATCAGCCCCAGCATTTT.

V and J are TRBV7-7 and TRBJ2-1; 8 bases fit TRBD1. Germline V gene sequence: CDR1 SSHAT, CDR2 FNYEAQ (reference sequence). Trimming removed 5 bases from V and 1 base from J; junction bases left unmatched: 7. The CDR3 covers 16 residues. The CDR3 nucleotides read TGTGCCAGCAGCCAAAGCCAGGGGGCTTCCTACAATGAGCAGTTCTTC. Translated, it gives CASSQSQGASYNEQFF.

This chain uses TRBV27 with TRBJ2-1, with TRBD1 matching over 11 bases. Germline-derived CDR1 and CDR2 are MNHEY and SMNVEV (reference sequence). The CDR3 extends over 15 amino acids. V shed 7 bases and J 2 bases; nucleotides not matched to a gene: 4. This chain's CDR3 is CASTQDRGPYNEQFF. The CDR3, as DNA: TGTGCCAGCACTCAGGACAGGGGGCCCTACAATGAGCAGTTCTTC.